This TCR beta chain was obtained from a study of a mutant IDH1 vaccine in newly diagnosed glioma. The wider study: The sex distribution of treated patients was 62.5% male and 37.5% female, with a mean age of approximately 40 years. Patients got radiotherapy, temozolomide, or both beforehand, and most got both. Notes on the study in general: Changes in top peripheral clonotypes did not appear linked to pseudoprogression.

As regards this clone: The antigen remains undetermined.

The CDR3 length is 14 residues. J lost 3 bases, V lost 4 bases, and 6 bases had no gene match. Germline CDR1 reads SGHRS; CDR2 reads YFSETQ. Method: immunoSEQ multiplex PCR; TCRdb's copy keeps in-frame clones and lacks some. Of tens of thousands of clones listed, 85% to 95% are singletons. This sample's time point: baseline, week 1 (first vaccination visit). Treatment noted: pre-vaccination baseline after standard-of-care therapy. The material sequenced was PBMCs, taken from a glioma patient treated with radiotherapy, temozolomide or both. The receptor comes from a man aged 35-49 years with glioma. This chain joins TRBV5-1 and TRBJ2-5; 7 positions match TRBD1. The CDR3 sequence is CASSQQGREETQYF. CDR3 nucleotides: TGCGCCAGCAGCCAACAGGGGAGAGAAGAGACCCAGTACTTC.